This entry lists 32 T cell receptor beta chains sequenced from one sample in a study of PD-L1 blockade in urothelial cancer. Time point reported: pretreatment peripheral blood. Only in-frame clones appear in the TCRdb table, and some are missing; sequencing was by immunoSEQ multiplex PCR. This sample carries under 80,000 clones, 75% to 85% of them seen once, and the ten largest clones take more than 5.5%. The sequencing used PBMCs, collected around atezolizumab (anti-PD-L1) treatment. These receptors all stem from a man between 65 and 79 years old with urothelial cancer.

V and J are TRBV4-3 and TRBJ1-4; 9 bases match TRBD1. The V and J ends lost 1 base and 3 bases, in that order; junction bases with no gene match: 0. Germline V gene lookup returns CDR1 LGHNA and CDR2 YSLEER. The CDR3 is 15 amino acids. The DNA for the CDR3 is TGCGCCAGCAGCCAAGGACAGGGGGCTAATGAAAAACTGTTTTTT. Encoded protein: CASSQGQGANEKLFF.

The chain uses TRBV7-2 and TRBJ1-2; the D gene is possibly TRBD1 (5 bases). V was clipped by 1 base and J by 8 bases, with 17 bases between them. The CDR3 length is 15 residues. The germline gives CDR1 SGHTA, CDR2 FQGNSA. Here the CDR3 reads CASSLEGSQGGGYTF. CDR3 sequence (DNA): TGTGCCAGCAGCTTAGAAGGTTCGCAGGGCGGCGGCTACACCTTC.

V gene TRBV5-6 combines with J gene TRBJ1-2; D gene uncertain. The CDR3 runs 13 residues. The V and J ends lost 1 base and 2 bases respectively, with 6 bases between them. Germline V CDR1 and CDR2: SGHDT, YYEEEE. CDR3 residues: CASSLQQNYGYTF. The DNA of the CDR3 is TGTGCCAGCAGCTTGCAACAGAACTATGGCTACACCTTC.

The chain employs TRBV19 and TRBJ1-1; D is perhaps TRBD1 (5 bases). The V and J ends lost 5 bases and 1 base respectively, with 8 bases between them. The germline CDR1 and CDR2 sequences are LNHDA and SQIVND (reference sequence). The CDR3 length is 13 residues. The CDR3 sequence is CASSLGQNTEAFF. The CDR3 coding sequence is TGTGCCAGTAGTCTCGGACAGAACACTGAAGCTTTCTTT. Supplemented by reference TRBV19 and TRBJ1-1, the full variable domain reads DGGITQSPKYLFRKEGQNVTLSCEQNLNHDAMYWYRQDPGQGLRLIYYSQIVNDFQKGDIAEGYSVSREKKESFPLTVTSAQKNPTAFYLCASSLGQNTEAFFGQGTRLTVV.

V and J are TRBV10-3 and TRBJ2-7; D is possibly TRBD2 (7 bases). The CDR3 is made up of 14 amino acids. Trimming pared 2 bases from V and 3 bases from J, leaving 11 bases between. Germline V lookup: CDR1 ENHRY, CDR2 SYGVKD. CDR3 residues: CAISERRGGYEQYF. In DNA form, the CDR3 reads TGTGCCATCAGTGAGCGAAGGGGGGGCTACGAGCAGTACTTC.

The chain joins TRBV5-1 to TRBJ2-5; 9 nucleotides align to TRBD2. The CDR3 has 14 amino acids. The germline V gene has CDR1 SGHRS and CDR2 YFSETQ. V lost 4 bases and J lost 3; bases outside the gene matches: 4. The CDR3 DNA reads as TGCGCCAGCAGCCAGGGACTAGCTGAAGAGACCCAGTACTTC. Residues: CASSQGLAEETQYF.

This clone was seen a handful of times. V is TRBV6-6 and J is TRBJ1-1, with D maybe TRBD1 (6 bases). Trimming removed 0 bases at V and 4 bases at J, with 12 bases between. This CDR3 has 15 residues. Germline-derived CDR1 and CDR2 are MNHNY and SVGAGI (reference sequence). CDR3: CASSYSNQGSTEAFF. CDR3 bases: TGTGCCAGCAGTTACTCGAATCAGGGGAGCACTGAAGCTTTCTTT.

A few counts support this clone. The rearrangement joins TRBV19 to TRBJ2-3; 8 nucleotides match TRBD2. V trimming: 6 bases; J trimming: 2 bases; junction bases outside the gene matches: 4. CDR3 size: 14 residues. The germline V gene has CDR1 LNHDA and CDR2 SQIVND (reference sequence). The CDR3 nucleotides are TGTGCCAGTAGAAGCGGGGGCAACACAGATACGCAGTATTTT. Its translation: CASRSGGNTDTQYF.

V usage is TRBV6-5 and J usage is TRBJ1-3; D uncertain. This CDR3 region has 15 residues. V was trimmed by 0 bases and J by 0 bases, leaving 6 bases between them. The germline CDR1 and CDR2 sequences are MNHEY and SVGAGI. The CDR3 DNA is TGTGCCAGCAGTTACTCGGGGAGCTCTGGAAACACCATATATTTT. Amino acids: CASSYSGSSGNTIYF.

The CDR3 DNA is TGTGCCAGCAGTGCTAGGACTAGCGGGGGGGCTCGGACCACAGATACGCAGTATTTT. Translating it yields CASSARTSGGARTTDTQYF. V usage is TRBV6-1 and J usage is TRBJ2-3; 15 bases line up with TRBD2. The CDR3 is made up of 19 amino acids. Germline trimming cut 4 bases from V and 2 bases from J; bases unmatched to any gene: 10. CDR1 MNHNS and CDR2 SASEGT come from the germline V gene.

This chain connects TRBV29-1 to TRBJ2-1; TRBD2 agrees at 16 bases. V gave up 5 bases and J gave up 5 bases; unmatched junction bases: 18. CDR1 SQVTM and CDR2 ANQGSEA come from the germline V gene. This CDR3 comprises 20 residues. CDR3 DNA sequence: TGCAGCGTTATCGGCCAAATAACCGGGACTAGCGGGGGGGGACACAATGAGCAGTTCTTC. This codes for CSVIGQITGTSGGGHNEQFF.

The V and J genes are TRBV19 and TRBJ2-3; D is unresolved. V dropped 4 bases and J dropped 4 bases, with 15 bases sitting between them. Germline values: CDR1 LNHDA, CDR2 SQIVND (reference sequence). This CDR3 is 15 amino acids long. As DNA, the CDR3 is TGTGCCAGTAGTAGGGCCCTCGGTTCCCCAGATACGCAGTATTTT. Its translation is CASSRALGSPDTQYF.

This clone showed up just once. V is TRBV10-3 and J is TRBJ2-5, with a possible D match to TRBD2 (7 bases). V gave up 10 bases and J gave up 5 bases, with 17 bases separating them. Germline V CDR1 and CDR2: ENHRY, SYGVKD. The CDR3 length is 13 residues. The chain's CDR3 is CATSGGTGETQYF. CDR3 sequence (DNA): TGTGCCACCTCGGGGGGCACCGGCGAGACCCAGTACTTC.

The CDR3 coding sequence is TGCAGCACGTGGACAGGGGCGCTCGGCTACACCTTC. Its protein is CSTWTGALGYTF. This chain connects TRBV29-1 to TRBJ1-2; 9 bases line up with TRBD1. CDR3 length: 12 residues. V gave up 8 bases and J gave up 8 bases; unmatched junction bases: 9. CDR1 is SQVTM and CDR2 is ANQGSEA in the germline V gene.

V gene TRBV5-1 combines with J gene TRBJ2-7, with D maybe TRBD1 (6 bases). The CDR3 loop spans 15 amino acids. CDR1 is SGHRS, CDR2 YFSETQ, per germline. Trimming left V 3 bases short and J 0 bases short, with 13 bases between. The CDR3 DNA reads TGCGCCAGCAGCTCCTTACAGGGCAGCTCCTACGAGCAGTACTTC. Its protein is CASSSLQGSSYEQYF.

This chain joins TRBV11-2 and TRBJ2-1; 8 bases align to TRBD2. The germline V gene encodes CDR1 SGHAT and CDR2 FQNNGV. V shed 5 bases and J 0 bases; nucleotides not matched to a gene: 6. This CDR3 comprises 16 residues. The CDR3, as DNA: TGTGCCAGCAGCACCGGGGGGGGGATCTCCTACAATGAGCAGTTCTTC. Its translation is CASSTGGGISYNEQFF.

This clone has just a few counts. The rearrangement joins TRBV19 to TRBJ2-7; TRBD2 aligns across 8 bases. The germline V gene has CDR1 LNHDA and CDR2 SQIVND (reference sequence). The junction had 7 bases not matched to a gene; V was cut back by 6 bases and J by 0 bases. The CDR3 is made up of 15 amino acids. The CDR3 is CASSAIAGSSYEQYF. In nucleotides, the CDR3 is TGTGCCAGTAGCGCGATAGCGGGAAGCTCCTACGAGCAGTACTTC.

The V and J genes are TRBV20-1 and TRBJ1-2; D is undetermined. Germline V gives CDR1 DFQATT, CDR2 SNEGSKA (reference sequence). V gave up 2 bases and J gave up 5 bases, with 6 bases separating them. The CDR3 is made up of 11 amino acids. The CDR3 bases are TGCAGTGCTAGAATGGCATATGGCTACACCTTC. Translation: CSARMAYGYTF.

The table lists this clone with a count of one. The chain carries TRBV18 and TRBJ2-5; 12 bases agree with TRBD2. Germline V gene lookup returns CDR1 KGHSH and CDR2 LQKENI. The CDR3 has 16 residues. With 1 base clipped from V and 2 bases from J, the junction kept 2 bases outside the gene matches. In DNA form, the CDR3 reads TGTGCCAGCTCACCACTTGGACTAGCGGGACAAGAGACCCAGTACTTC. It yields the protein CASSPLGLAGQETQYF.

The chain links TRBV2 to TRBJ2-1; 8 bases match TRBD2. The CDR3 has 14 residues. Germline trimming cut 7 bases from V and 0 bases from J; bases unmatched to any gene: 2. Germline V gene lookup returns CDR1 SNHLY and CDR2 FYNNEI. DNA for the CDR3: TGTGCCAGCACCGGGGGGGCCTCCTACAATGAGCAGTTCTTC. It yields the protein CASTGGASYNEQFF. The full variable domain, in which reference TRBV2 and TRBJ2-1 provide the parts outside the CDR3, is EPEVTQTPSHQVTQMGQEVILRCVPISNHLYFYWYRQILGQKVEFLVSFYNNEISEKSEIFDDQFSVERPDGSNFTLKIRSTKLEDSAMYFCASTGGASYNEQFFGPGTRLTVL.

The chain joins TRBV2 to TRBJ2-3; 12 bases map to TRBD2. This CDR3 has 17 amino acids. Per the germline V gene, CDR1 is SNHLY and CDR2 is FYNNEI. J was trimmed by 4 bases and V by 5 bases; bases with no gene match: 10. This CDR3 reads CASSKRLAGGLSDTQYF. DNA of the CDR3: TGTGCCAGCAGTAAAAGGCTAGCGGGAGGGTTGTCAGATACGCAGTATTTT.

This clone was seen a single time. J is TRBJ1-1 and V is TRBV5-6; D is unclear. V dropped 1 base and J dropped 1 base, with 8 bases sitting between them. The CDR3 is made up of 14 amino acids. From germline, CDR1 is SGHDT and CDR2 YYEEEE. This chain's CDR3 is CASSLLPENTEAFF. The CDR3 bases are TGTGCCAGCAGCTTGTTACCAGAGAACACTGAAGCTTTCTTT.

This clone was detected only a few times. The chain is built from TRBV4-1 and TRBJ1-4; 7 bases line up with TRBD1. Germline-derived CDR1 and CDR2 are MGHRA and YSYEKL. Germline trimming cut 4 bases from V and 3 bases from J; bases unmatched to any gene: 8. CDR3 length: 16 amino acids. The CDR3 sequence: CASSPQTGIPNEKLFF. The CDR3 nucleotides are TGCGCCAGCAGCCCCCAGACAGGGATCCCTAATGAAAAACTGTTTTTT.

The chain combines TRBV11-3 with TRBJ2-7, with D perhaps matching TRBD2 (6 bases). Trimming shortened V by 8 bases and J by 0 bases, and 17 bases separated the two germline ends. Germline CDR1 and CDR2: SGHNT and YENEEA. This CDR3 comprises 15 residues. The CDR3 nucleotides are TGTGCCAGCTCCCCGGGACTTTCCAGCTCCTACGAGCAGTACTTC. Translating gives CASSPGLSSSYEQYF.

The J gene is TRBJ1-1, the V gene TRBV7-2; a weak D match, TRBD1 (6 bases). Germline V gives CDR1 SGHTA, CDR2 FQGNSA. This CDR3 contains 15 residues. V lost 5 bases, J lost 5 bases, and 18 bases lay in between. CDR3 region: CASSPTSGVGTEAFF. CDR3 nucleotide sequence: TGTGCCAGCAGCCCGACCTCAGGGGTTGGAACTGAAGCTTTCTTT.

The genes are TRBV10-3 and TRBJ2-7; weak D call: TRBD2 (7 bases). The CDR3 covers 15 residues. CDR1 is ENHRY and CDR2 is SYGVKD in the germline V gene. V was clipped by 3 bases and J by 5 bases, with 17 bases between them. As DNA, the CDR3 is TGTGCCATCAGTGAAGGGGGGAGGGGCGTAAACGAGCAGTACTTC. It is translated as CAISEGGRGVNEQYF.

The V gene is TRBV6-6, the J gene TRBJ1-4; 8 nucleotides agree with TRBD1. This CDR3 comprises 14 residues. J was trimmed by 8 bases and V by 5 bases; bases with no gene match: 7. Per the germline V gene, CDR1 is MNHNY and CDR2 is SVGAGI (reference sequence). CDR3 bases: TGTGCCAGCAGTCCAATTGGGACAGGAGAAAAACTGTTTTTT. Its protein is CASSPIGTGEKLFF.

The rearrangement uses TRBV11-2 and TRBJ2-2; D perhaps matches TRBD1 (5 bases). The germline V and J ends were trimmed by 3 bases and 1 base, with 15 bases remaining between them. Germline-derived CDR1 and CDR2 are SGHAT and FQNNGV. This CDR3 contains 17 residues. CDR3 nucleotide sequence: TGTGCCAGCAGCTTCAAATGGGGCGTGGAGAACACCGGGGAGCTGTTTTTT. Amino acids: CASSFKWGVENTGELFF.

Here the CDR3 reads CASSQGPGIGQPQHF. Here the CDR3 DNA reads TGTGCCAGCAGCCAGGGCCCAGGGATAGGTCAGCCCCAGCATTTT. The chain employs TRBV5-8 and TRBJ1-5; D is perhaps TRBD1 (5 bases). Deletions cut 4 bases from V and 6 bases from J, with 17 bases between. The CDR3 covers 15 residues. In germline, CDR1 is SGHTS, CDR2 YDEGEE.

The V call is TRBV27, the J call TRBJ2-2; 11 bases are a match to TRBD2. The CDR3 spans 19 residues. With V trimmed by 0 bases and J by 4 bases, 10 bases remained unmatched. CDR1 and CDR2 (germline): MNHEY, SMNVEV (reference sequence). The CDR3 DNA reads as TGTGCCAGCAGTTTATCGGCTAGCGGGGGGATTAGGGGCACCGGGGAGCTGTTTTTT. Its protein product is CASSLSASGGIRGTGELFF.

The chain employs TRBV5-4 and TRBJ2-3, with a possible D match to TRBD1 (6 bases). Germline V CDR1 and CDR2: SGHNT, YYREEE (reference sequence). This CDR3 is built from 15 residues. V lost 4 bases to trimming and J lost 2 bases, with 14 bases between them. The CDR3 sequence is CASSPGTLSTDTQYF. Here the CDR3 DNA reads TGTGCCAGCAGCCCCGGGACACTCTCCACAGATACGCAGTATTTT.

This clone turned up a few times. The chain carries TRBV21-1 and TRBJ1-6; TRBD1 is taken as the D call from the table, unchecked against the DNA. TRBV21-1 is designated a pseudogene. The CDR3 is 16 amino acids. CDR3 coding DNA: TGTGCCAGCAGCAAAGAAGACAGCAAGTATAATTCACCCCTCCACTTT. Amino acids: CASSKEDSKYNSPLHF.